Listed below are T cell receptor beta chains from one sample, sequenced in a study of shared clonotypes between healthy human individuals. TCRdb's copy holds only in-frame clones and misses some; the assay was immunoSEQ multiplex PCR. The sample lists about 2.4 million clones, around nine tenths occurring once. Sequencing was performed on naive CD4+ T cells sorted from blood. Source of these receptors: a man younger than 35 in good health. CDR3s include the opening cysteine and the closing phenylalanine or tryptophan. D genes are given only for firm matches. A row's size may be missing; if present it is once, few, many or a size class.

cdr3_nt | cdr3_aa | j_call | clone_size | d_call | v_call
TGTGCCAGCAGCCCGAGGCTGCTCGACGGCTACACCTTC | CASSPRLLDGYTF | TRBJ1-2 | - | - | TRBV6-1
TGTGCCAGTAGCAGAAGGTGGGACCTCTCTGGGGCCAACGTCCTGACTTTC | CASSRRWDLSGANVLTF | TRBJ2-6 | once | - | TRBV19
TGTGCCTGGAATCGGGGGACAGCTAACACTGAAGCTTTCTTT | CAWNRGTANTEAFF | TRBJ1-1 | - | TRBD1 | TRBV30
TGTGCCAGTAGTCCACCGCCCCGCAAGGGATTTCAAGAGACCCAGTACTTC | CASSPPPRKGFQETQYF | TRBJ2-5 | - | - | TRBV19
TGCGCCAGCAGCCAAGTACAAACCGCGGAGACCCAGTACTTC | CASSQVQTAETQYF | TRBJ2-5 | - | - | TRBV4-1
TGTGCCAGCAGTCGGGACAGCTCCTACGAGCAGTACTTC | CASSRDSSYEQYF | TRBJ2-7 | - | TRBD1 | TRBV27
TGCGCCAGCAGCCAAGTTTCTTTAGCACTGAACACTGAAGCTTTCTTT | CASSQVSLALNTEAFF | TRBJ1-1 | once | - | TRBV4-1
TGCGCCAGCAGCCAAGTAGGGGGGGTCGATCAGCCCCAGCATTTT | CASSQVGGVDQPQHF | TRBJ1-5 | few | - | TRBV4-1
TGTGCCAGCAGCGACCGGGACAGGGATTTTTATGGCTACACCTTC | CASSDRDRDFYGYTF | TRBJ1-2 | - | TRBD1 | TRBV9
TGTGCCTGGAGTCTCTTGGACAGGAACACTGAAGCTTTCTTT | CAWSLLDRNTEAFF | TRBJ1-1 | few | - | TRBV30
TGTGCCAGCAGCGTAGGGAAGAGGACTAGCGTGAGAGAGCAGTTCTTC | CASSVGKRTSVREQFF | TRBJ2-1 | - | TRBD2 | TRBV9
TGTGCCAGTAGTTCTTGGACTAGCGGCACAGATACGCAGTATTTT | CASSSWTSGTDTQYF | TRBJ2-3 | - | TRBD2 | TRBV19
TGTGCCAGCAGTAGGGCTAGCGGGTTCACCGGGGAGCTGTTTTTT | CASSRASGFTGELFF | TRBJ2-2 | - | TRBD2 | TRBV27
TGTGCCAGCAGCTTACCATCGATTGACGAGCAGTACTTC | CASSLPSIDEQYF | TRBJ2-7 | - | - | TRBV7-8
TGCGCCAGCAGCTTGGGGGCAGCCTATAATGAAAAACTGTTTTTT | CASSLGAAYNEKLFF | TRBJ1-4 | - | - | TRBV5-1
TGTGCCAGCAGCTTACCCCGAGGACAGTCCGCCAAAAACATTCAGTACTTC | CASSLPRGQSAKNIQYF | TRBJ2-4 | - | - | TRBV7-2
TGTGCCAGCAGTGAACAATCAGGGCTTGGCTACACCTTC | CASSEQSGLGYTF | TRBJ1-2 | - | - | TRBV6-1
TGTGCCATCAGTGATGGTGAGGAAAAACTGTTTTTT | CAISDGEEKLFF | TRBJ1-4 | few | - | TRBV10-3
TGTGCCAGCTCACCGGAGGGACAGGGGAGGACTTTCTTT | CASSPEGQGRTFF | TRBJ1-1 | - | TRBD1 | TRBV18
TGTGCCAGCAACCTGGGGGCAGCGAGGGATCAGCCCCAGCATTTT | CASNLGAARDQPQHF | TRBJ1-5 | - | - | TRBV5-6
TGTGCCAGCAGCTTAGATAGCCTAGCGGGGGGGTATGTGTTCTTC | CASSLDSLAGGYVFF | TRBJ2-1 | - | TRBD2 | TRBV11-3
TGTGCCAGCAGCCAATCGGGGCGGGGGGCCTACGAGCAGTACTTC | CASSQSGRGAYEQYF | TRBJ2-7 | - | TRBD2 | TRBV16
TGTGCCAGCAGCTTTCGACTAGCGGGAGAAGAGACCCAGTACTTC | CASSFRLAGEETQYF | TRBJ2-5 | - | TRBD2 | TRBV5-4
TGCGCCAGCAGCGGGACAGGGAGGTACCAAGAGACCCAGTACTTC | CASSGTGRYQETQYF | TRBJ2-5 | - | TRBD1 | TRBV5-1
TGCGCCAGCAGCCAAGATAGGGCTAATACGCAGTATTTT | CASSQDRANTQYF | TRBJ2-3 | once | - | TRBV4-3
TGTGCCAGCACCATCCGGGTCCCAGAGACCCAGTACTTC | CASTIRVPETQYF | TRBJ2-5 | - | - | TRBV7-2
TGCGCCAGCAGTGAGTCGGGACTAGGGGACACCGGGGAGCTGTTTTTT | CASSESGLGDTGELFF | TRBJ2-2 | - | TRBD2 | TRBV10-2
TGTGCCAGCAGGGACGGAGGCCGTCTGAGCTACACCTTC | CASRDGGRLSYTF | TRBJ1-2 | once | - | TRBV6-1
TGCGCCAGCAGCTTGGGCCAGGCAACTAATGAAAAACTGTTTTTT | CASSLGQATNEKLFF | TRBJ1-4 | - | - | TRBV5-1
TGCAGCGTTGGGGGGCAAGGGGCGTGGGAGACCCAGTACTTC | CSVGGQGAWETQYF | TRBJ2-5 | - | - | TRBV29-1
TGTGCCAGCTCACCGACAGGGCTAGGCGAGCAGTACTTC | CASSPTGLGEQYF | TRBJ2-7 | - | TRBD1 | TRBV18
TGTGCCAGCAGCTTAGATGAGGGGCCGGGCGGGGCCAACGTCCTGACTTTC | CASSLDEGPGGANVLTF | TRBJ2-6 | - | - | TRBV13
TGCGCCAGCAGCCTAGCGGGGACTAGCACAGATACGCAGTATTTT | CASSLAGTSTDTQYF | TRBJ2-3 | once | TRBD2 | TRBV5-1
TGCGCCAGCAGCCCTGTGGGGGGACAGAACGAGCAGTACTTC | CASSPVGGQNEQYF | TRBJ2-7 | - | - | TRBV5-1
TGTGCCAGCAGCCCCCGACAGGGAAGCACTGAAGCTTTCTTT | CASSPRQGSTEAFF | TRBJ1-1 | - | TRBD1 | TRBV11-3
TGCGCCAGCAGCCAAGGAGGACTAGCGGGAGGTCCGGATACGCAGTATTTT | CASSQGGLAGGPDTQYF | TRBJ2-3 | - | TRBD2 | TRBV4-3
TGCGCCAGCAGCTTGAGGGGGACTCCCCTCATGGATACGCAGTATTTT | CASSLRGTPLMDTQYF | TRBJ2-3 | - | - | TRBV5-1
TGTGCCAGTAGTATAGGAAGGACAGCCTCTGGAAACACCATATATTTT | CASSIGRTASGNTIYF | TRBJ1-3 | - | - | TRBV19
TGTGCCATCAGTGCTCGGGGGGGTTCCTACAATGAGCAGTTCTTC | CAISARGGSYNEQFF | TRBJ2-1 | - | TRBD2 | TRBV10-3
TGTGCCAGCCCAAAAGGGGCCATGAACACTGAAGCTTTCTTT | CASPKGAMNTEAFF | TRBJ1-1 | - | - | TRBV6-1
TGCAGTGCTAGATTAGACACTGAAGCTTTCTTT | CSARLDTEAFF | TRBJ1-1 | few | - | TRBV20-1
TGCGCCAGCAGCTTGGAAGGGGGCGGCTATGGCTACACCTTC | CASSLEGGGYGYTF | TRBJ1-2 | once | TRBD1 | TRBV5-1
TGTGCCAGCAGTTTATTTGCAGGGGGCAGGGTCAATGAGCAGTTCTTC | CASSLFAGGRVNEQFF | TRBJ2-1 | - | TRBD1 | TRBV28
TGCAGCGTTGAATTCCCACTGCTTAGCACAGATACGCAGTATTTT | CSVEFPLLSTDTQYF | TRBJ2-3 | - | - | TRBV29-1
TGTGCCAGCAGTTGGACAGTCTCTGGAAACACCATATATTTT | CASSWTVSGNTIYF | TRBJ1-3 | - | - | TRBV6-6
TGTGCCAGCAGTCCCACAACGGCCTATACCATTCAGTACTTC | CASSPTTAYTIQYF | TRBJ2-4 | - | - | TRBV11-2
TGTGCCAGCAGCCCCGGGACAGCCTATCAGCCCCAGCATTTT | CASSPGTAYQPQHF | TRBJ1-5 | - | TRBD1 | TRBV6-1
TGTGCCAGCAGCCCGACGGTCTATGGCTACACCTTC | CASSPTVYGYTF | TRBJ1-2 | - | - | TRBV7-2
TGTGCCAGCAGCCTAGCGGGAGGGCATATCTACGAGCAGTACTTC | CASSLAGGHIYEQYF | TRBJ2-7 | - | TRBD2 | TRBV5-4
TGCGCCAGCAGCTTGGGTGGTAGCGGGAGGGTCTACGAGCAGTACTTC | CASSLGGSGRVYEQYF | TRBJ2-7 | - | TRBD2 | TRBV5-1
TGTGCCAGCAGTGAATTAGGGGGCGGATGGGCCACAGATACGCAGTATTTT | CASSELGGGWATDTQYF | TRBJ2-3 | - | TRBD1 | TRBV2
TGTGCCAGCAGCGTAGGGGTGGCGGGACTACGTCAAGAGACCCAGTACTTC | CASSVGVAGLRQETQYF | TRBJ2-5 | - | TRBD2 | TRBV9
TGTGCCTTCCAATGGACCGTCGGCAATGAGCAGTTCTTC | CAFQWTVGNEQFF | TRBJ2-1 | - | - | TRBV30
TGTGCCAGCAGTTCGACTAGCGGAGTTTACAATGAGCAGTTCTTC | CASSSTSGVYNEQFF | TRBJ2-1 | - | TRBD2 | TRBV7-2
TGTGCCAGTGCACCTTTTTACCCAGGGGGACAGAGCTCTGGCTACACCTTC | CASAPFYPGGQSSGYTF | TRBJ1-2 | - | TRBD1 | TRBV19